The 27 T cell receptor beta chains in this list originate from one sample, sequenced in a study of shared T cell receptors in the human thymus. Sequencing used immunoSEQ multiplex PCR; TCRdb keeps in-frame clones, though not all of them. This sample yields 700,000 to 750,000 clones, of which approximately 85% are seen a single time; around 0.0099% belongs to the top ten. These data were likewise used in another study, on human thymus T cells.

The specimen sequenced was thymocytes. The receptors were sampled from a girl under three years old with a congenital heart defect.

As to this clone: The junction departs from germline at one end; a sequencing error may be responsible. CDR3 coding DNA: TGTGCCAGCAGCCAAGGGTCTCGGCAGGGTAAGGTCTTC. This gives the protein CASSQGSRQGKVF. This chain joins TRBV4-2 and TRBJ2-1; D perhaps matches TRBD1 (5 bases). The CDR3 has 13 residues. Germline loops: CDR1 LGHNA, CDR2 YNFKEQ.

The chain employs TRBV2 and TRBJ1-5; TRBD1 agrees at 8 bases. Germline V CDR1 and CDR2: SNHLY, FYNNEI. V shed 2 bases, J shed 4 bases, and the junction held 10 bases outside the gene matches. The CDR3 is 17 amino acids. Here the CDR3 reads CASSEPPDRVRNQPQHF. The CDR3 region has the DNA TGTGCCAGCAGTGAACCCCCGGACAGGGTCAGGAATCAGCCCCAGCATTTT.

This clone has just one count. The chain carries TRBV5-4 and TRBJ2-5; D is unclear. The CDR3 contains 11 residues. The germline V gene encodes CDR1 SGHNT and CDR2 YYREEE (reference sequence). Between the trimmed V and J ends, which lost 3 bases and 3 bases, there was a span of 3 bases. The CDR3 DNA reads as TGTGCCAGCAGCTCAAAAGAGACCCAGTACTTC. Translated, it gives CASSSKETQYF.

This chain uses TRBV4-1 with TRBJ1-4; D might be TRBD1 (6 bases). V was trimmed by 1 base and J by 6 bases, leaving 21 bases between them. This CDR3 has 18 residues. Germline CDR1 MGHRA, CDR2 YSYEKL. CDR3 coding DNA: TGCGCCAGCAGCCAAGTAGCGTATACAGGGACGGATTATGAAAAACTGTTTTTT. Translated, it gives CASSQVAYTGTDYEKLFF.

This clone was counted a single time. The rearrangement uses TRBV4-2 and TRBJ2-7; TRBD2 is a possible D gene (7 bases). V lost 8 bases, J lost 7 bases, and 21 bases lay in between. This CDR3 has 14 residues. Germline CDR1 LGHNA, CDR2 YNFKEQ. This chain's CDR3 is CASRRGGTSGEQYF. CDR3 DNA sequence: TGTGCCAGCCGGAGGGGGGGCACCTCGGGGGAGCAGTACTTC.

The count of this clone is one. The chain links TRBV6-5 to TRBJ2-7; D unresolved. This CDR3 comprises 15 residues. The germline gives CDR1 MNHEY, CDR2 SVGAGI. The V gene lost 2 bases and the J gene lost 5 bases, with 16 bases spanning the gap. The CDR3 is CASSYAVLGFDEQYF. CDR3 nucleotide sequence: TGTGCCAGCAGTTACGCGGTCCTCGGATTCGACGAGCAGTACTTC.

J is TRBJ1-4 and V is TRBV30, with D perhaps TRBD1 (5 bases). The CDR3 contains 13 residues. Trimming removed 3 bases from V and 3 bases from J, with 8 bases in between. The germline gives CDR1 GTSNPN, CDR2 SVGIG (reference sequence). The CDR3 DNA sequence: TGTGCCTGGAGAAAAGGGGCTAATGAAAAACTGTTTTTT. Translation gives CAWRKGANEKLFF.

This chain connects TRBV19 to TRBJ1-5, with 8 bases fitting TRBD1. The V segment lost 5 bases and the J segment 0 bases; nucleotides outside the gene matches: 6. The CDR3 is made up of 16 amino acids. From germline, CDR1 is LNHDA and CDR2 SQIVND (reference sequence). CDR3 sequence: CASSRQGRDSNQPQHF. In DNA form, the CDR3 reads TGTGCCAGTAGTCGACAGGGGAGGGATAGCAATCAGCCCCAGCATTTT. The complete variable domain, with remaining parts taken from reference TRBV19 and TRBJ1-5, reads DGGITQSPKYLFRKEGQNVTLSCEQNLNHDAMYWYRQDPGQGLRLIYYSQIVNDFQKGDIAEGYSVSREKKESFPLTVTSAQKNPTAFYLCASSRQGRDSNQPQHFGDGTRLSIL.

In its sample, this clone was seen once. The chain carries TRBV14 and TRBJ2-7; perhaps TRBD1 as D (7 bases). Trimming shortened V by 0 bases and J by 2 bases, and 11 bases separated the two germline ends. Per the germline V gene, CDR1 is SGHDN and CDR2 is FVKESK. This CDR3 has 15 residues. CDR3 region: CASSQEQGTPYEQYF. For the CDR3, the DNA is TGTGCCAGCAGCCAAGAACAGGGGACTCCCTACGAGCAGTACTTC.

This chain connects TRBV2 to TRBJ2-1, with 7 nucleotides matching TRBD1. CDR3 size: 16 residues. Germline V gives CDR1 SNHLY, CDR2 FYNNEI. V was clipped by 7 bases and J by 5 bases; unmatched bases: 14. The CDR3 bases are TGTGCCAGCACTCCCTCGAGGGGGCGCAAGAACAATGAGCAGTTCTTC. It specifies CASTPSRGRKNNEQFF. Based on the CDR3 plus reference TRBV2 and TRBJ2-1, the full variable domain is EPEVTQTPSHQVTQMGQEVILRCVPISNHLYFYWYRQILGQKVEFLVSFYNNEISEKSEIFDDQFSVERPDGSNFTLKIRSTKLEDSAMYFCASTPSRGRKNNEQFFGPGTRLTVL.

V and J are TRBV9 and TRBJ2-1; 8 bases are shared with TRBD2. The CDR3 runs to 13 residues. CDR1 SGDLS and CDR2 YYNGEE come from the germline V gene. Trimming at V came to 5 bases and at J to 14 bases, leaving 12 bases not matched to a gene. The CDR3 is CASRNRGSGEEFF. Written as DNA, the CDR3 is TGTGCCAGCAGGAACCGAGGTAGCGGGGAGGAGTTCTTC. Combining the CDR3 with reference TRBV9 and TRBJ2-1 gives the whole variable domain DSGVTQTPKHLITATGQRVTLRCSPRSGDLSVYWYQQSLDQGLQFLIQYYNGEERAKGNILERFSAQQFPDLHSELNLSSLELGDSALYFCASRNRGSGEEFFGPGTRLTVL.

This clone was seen a handful of times. The genes are TRBV28 and TRBJ2-7, with a possible D match to TRBD1 (6 bases). There are 16 residues in the CDR3. The V gene's germline CDR1 is MDHEN and CDR2 SYDVKM. V lost 2 bases and J lost 0, with 14 bases in between. The CDR3 coding sequence is TGTGCCAGCAGTTTAGAGGGGACACGAAGCTCCTACGAGCAGTACTTC. It codes for CASSLEGTRSSYEQYF.

This chain links TRBV7-8 with TRBJ2-3; 12 positions agree with TRBD2. Germline assignment: CDR1 SGHVS and CDR2 FQNEAQ. Trimming at V came to 1 base and at J to 5 bases, leaving 16 bases not matched to a gene. The CDR3 has 20 residues. Here the CDR3 reads CASSLDSSGGVLVDRDTQYF. CDR3 bases: TGTGCCAGCAGCTTAGACTCTAGCGGGGGGGTCCTGGTAGATCGAGATACGCAGTATTTT. Supplemented by reference TRBV7-8 and TRBJ2-3, the full variable domain reads GAGVSQSPRYKVAKRGQDVALRCDPISGHVSLFWYQQALGQGPEFLTYFQNEAQLDKSGLPSDRFFAERPEGSVSTLKIQRTQQEDSAVYLCASSLDSSGGVLVDRDTQYFGPGTRLTVL.

The chain has TRBV6-5 and TRBJ2-5, with 11 bases that match TRBD2. The V segment lost 11 bases and the J segment 4 bases; nucleotides outside the gene matches: 6. The CDR3 loop spans 13 amino acids. CDR1 is MNHEY and CDR2 is SVGAGI in the germline V gene. The CDR3 DNA reads TGTGCCTGCCTGACTAGCGGGGTAGAGACCCAGTACTTC. Amino acid sequence: CACLTSGVETQYF.

The J gene is TRBJ2-7, the V gene TRBV4-3; a possible D gene is TRBD2 (5 bases). The V and J ends lost 1 base and 2 bases respectively, with 18 bases between them. This CDR3 has 17 residues. The germline V gene encodes CDR1 LGHNA and CDR2 YSLEER. For the CDR3, the DNA is TGCGCCAGCAGCCAAGCCCCACCACGGGGTATAGCCTACGAGCAGTACTTC. Its translation is CASSQAPPRGIAYEQYF.

V usage is TRBV13 and J usage is TRBJ1-2, with 7 bases fitting TRBD1. Germline CDR1 and CDR2: PRHDT and FYEKMQ (reference sequence). The CDR3 consists of 13 residues. V lost 5 bases to trimming and J lost 4 bases; unmatched junction nucleotides: 4. CDR3 residues: CASSGDSPYGYTF. The DNA for the CDR3 is TGTGCCAGCAGCGGGGACAGCCCCTATGGCTACACCTTC.

This CDR3 reads CASSFGGAGTEAFF. The CDR3 region has the DNA TGTGCCAGCAGCTTTGGGGGAGCGGGGACTGAAGCTTTCTTT. This chain uses TRBV5-6 with TRBJ1-1; weak D call: TRBD1 (5 bases). Germline V gene data show CDR1 as SGHDT and CDR2 as YYEEEE. V shed 2 bases and J shed 5 bases, with 13 bases lying between them. The CDR3 spans 14 residues. The full variable domain, its missing parts supplied by reference TRBV5-6 and TRBJ1-1, is DAGVTQSPTHLIKTRGQQVTLRCSPKSGHDTVSWYQQALGQGPQFIFQYYEEEERQRGNFPDRFSGHQFPNYSSELNVNALLLGDSALYLCASSFGGAGTEAFFGQGTRLTVV.

This chain links TRBV10-3 with TRBJ2-3, with 8 bases aligning to TRBD1. The V gene's germline CDR1 is ENHRY and CDR2 SYGVKD. This CDR3 contains 14 residues. V trimming: 4 bases; J trimming: 4 bases; junction bases outside the gene matches: 4. The chain's CDR3 is CAISARTGSDTQYF. CDR3 nucleotides: TGTGCCATCAGTGCGAGGACAGGGTCAGATACGCAGTATTTT.

The chain uses TRBV21-1 and TRBJ1-1. TRBV21-1 is shown as a pseudogene. The CDR3 sequence is 15 residues long. The CDR3 bases are TGTGCCAGCAGCAAAGAACGGGGATCCAACACTGAAGCTTTCTTT. It specifies CASSKERGSNTEAFF.

The V and J genes are TRBV25-1 and TRBJ1-2; perhaps TRBD1 as D (6 bases). The V and J ends lost 8 bases and 3 bases respectively, with 19 bases between them. This CDR3 has 15 residues. Germline V gene sequence: CDR1 MGHDK, CDR2 SYGVNS. The CDR3 DNA follows: TGTGCCAGCGCTTCCAGGACGGGGGGCGACTATGGCTACACCTTC. The encoded protein is CASASRTGGDYGYTF.

This clone occurred once. This chain joins TRBV4-2 and TRBJ2-5, with 9 bases matching TRBD2. Per germline, CDR1 LGHNA and CDR2 YNFKEQ. The CDR3 consists of 17 residues. V lost 1 base and J lost 5; bases outside the gene matches: 11. CDR3 amino acids: CASSQGTGRGGVETQYF. The CDR3 DNA reads TGTGCCAGCAGCCAAGGAACGGGGCGGGGGGGGGTGGAGACCCAGTACTTC.

The rearrangement uses TRBV7-2 and TRBJ1-5; D unclear. Germline V gives CDR1 SGHTA, CDR2 FQGNSA. V gave up 1 base and J gave up 0 bases, with 7 bases separating them. This CDR3 contains 15 residues. In DNA form, the CDR3 reads TGTGCCAGCAGCTTAGGTTCTTATAGCAATCAGCCCCAGCATTTT. Its protein product is CASSLGSYSNQPQHF.

Written as DNA, the CDR3 is TGTGCCAGCAGTTTGAGACAGCACTATGGCTACACCTTC. The encoded protein is CASSLRQHYGYTF. This chain joins TRBV6-5 and TRBJ1-2; D possibly corresponds to TRBD1 (5 bases). Germline V gene sequence: CDR1 MNHEY, CDR2 SVGAGI. V lost 4 bases and J lost 3, with 9 bases in between. The CDR3 consists of 13 residues.

A single count supports this clone. V usage is TRBV5-6 and J usage is TRBJ1-6; possible D gene TRBD1, 5 bases. V was trimmed by 3 bases and J by 9 bases, leaving 13 bases between them. CDR1 is SGHDT and CDR2 is YYEEEE in the germline V gene. The CDR3 has 14 amino acids. CDR3 bases: TGTGCCAGCAGCTCGACAGTGCGCGGTTCACCCCTCCACTTT. Amino acids: CASSSTVRGSPLHF.

The gene calls are TRBV10-3 and TRBJ1-1; tentative D call: TRBD1 (5 bases). Germline V gives CDR1 ENHRY, CDR2 SYGVKD. The CDR3 totals 16 residues. V gave up 2 bases and J gave up 1 base, with 14 bases separating them. In nucleotides, the CDR3 is TGTGCCATCAGTGAGCCTAGTGGAGGGGCGAACACTGAAGCTTTCTTT. Amino acid sequence: CAISEPSGGANTEAFF.

This chain connects TRBV13 to TRBJ1-2, with D maybe TRBD1 (5 bases). V dropped 2 bases and J dropped 4 bases, with 17 bases sitting between them. Germline V CDR1 and CDR2: PRHDT, FYEKMQ (reference sequence). The CDR3 totals 16 residues. Here the CDR3 reads CASSLRRARVPYGYTF. The CDR3 nucleotides are TGTGCCAGCAGCTTACGCCGAGCCAGGGTACCCTATGGCTACACCTTC.

This rearrangement joins TRBV28 to TRBJ1-2; weak D call: TRBD1 (5 bases). The CDR3 loop spans 13 amino acids. Trimming left V 4 bases short and J 4 bases short, with 10 bases between. CDR1 is MDHEN, CDR2 SYDVKM, per germline. The CDR3 bases are TGTGCCAGCAGTTCTAAGACAGCCTATGGCTACACCTTC. This encodes CASSSKTAYGYTF.